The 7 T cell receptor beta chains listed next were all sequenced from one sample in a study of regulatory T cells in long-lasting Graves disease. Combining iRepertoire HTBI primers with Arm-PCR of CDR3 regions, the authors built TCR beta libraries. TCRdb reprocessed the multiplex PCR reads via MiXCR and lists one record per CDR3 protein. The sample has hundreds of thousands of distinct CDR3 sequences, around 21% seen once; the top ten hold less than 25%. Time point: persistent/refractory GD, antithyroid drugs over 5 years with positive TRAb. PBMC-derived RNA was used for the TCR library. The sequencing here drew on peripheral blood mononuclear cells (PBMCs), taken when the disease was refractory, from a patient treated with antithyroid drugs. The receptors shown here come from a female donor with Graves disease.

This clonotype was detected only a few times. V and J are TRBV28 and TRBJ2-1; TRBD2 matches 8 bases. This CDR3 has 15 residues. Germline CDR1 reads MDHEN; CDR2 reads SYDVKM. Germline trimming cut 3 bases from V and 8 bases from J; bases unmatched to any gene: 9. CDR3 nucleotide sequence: TGTGCCAGCAGTTTCCTTGGGACTAGATTCGATGAGCAGTTCTTC. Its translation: CASSFLGTRFDEQFF.

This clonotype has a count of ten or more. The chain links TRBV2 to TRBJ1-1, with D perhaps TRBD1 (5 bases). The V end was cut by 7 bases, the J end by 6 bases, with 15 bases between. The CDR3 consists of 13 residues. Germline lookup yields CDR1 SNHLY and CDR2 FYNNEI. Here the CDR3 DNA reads TGTGCCAGCAAAATGGGGCAGAGGCCTGAAGCTTTCTTT. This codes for CASKMGQRPEAFF.

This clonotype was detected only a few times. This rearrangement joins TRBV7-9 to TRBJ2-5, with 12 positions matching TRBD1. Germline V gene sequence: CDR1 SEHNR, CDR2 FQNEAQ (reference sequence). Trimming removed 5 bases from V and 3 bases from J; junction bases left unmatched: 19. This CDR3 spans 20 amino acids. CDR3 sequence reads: CASSPPIGTGGLVTKETQYF. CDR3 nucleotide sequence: TGTGCCAGCAGCCCCCCGATTGGGACAGGGGGCCTAGTCACCAAAGAGACCCAGTACTTC.

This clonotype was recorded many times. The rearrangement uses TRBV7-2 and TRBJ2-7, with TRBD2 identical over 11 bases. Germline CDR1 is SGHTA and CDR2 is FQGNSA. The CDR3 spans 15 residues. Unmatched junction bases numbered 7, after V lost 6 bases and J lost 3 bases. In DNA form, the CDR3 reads TGTGCCAGCAGGTTCAATCTAGCGGGAGGCTACGAGCAGTACTTC. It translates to CASRFNLAGGYEQYF.

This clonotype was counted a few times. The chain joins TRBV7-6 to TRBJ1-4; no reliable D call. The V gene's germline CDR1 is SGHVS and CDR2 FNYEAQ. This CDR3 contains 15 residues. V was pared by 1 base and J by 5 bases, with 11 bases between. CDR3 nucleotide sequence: TGTGCCAGCAGCTTAGGGGCAGTGGGAAATGAAAAACTGTTTTTT. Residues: CASSLGAVGNEKLFF.

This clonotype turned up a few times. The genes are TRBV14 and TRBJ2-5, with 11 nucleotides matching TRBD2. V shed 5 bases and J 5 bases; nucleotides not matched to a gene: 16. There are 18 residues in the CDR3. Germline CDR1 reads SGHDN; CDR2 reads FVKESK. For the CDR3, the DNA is TGTGCCAGCAGCTATACTAAAAATAGCGGGAGGGCCGAGGAGACCCAGTACTTC. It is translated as CASSYTKNSGRAEETQYF. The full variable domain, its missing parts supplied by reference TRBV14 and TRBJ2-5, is EAGVTQFPSHSVIEKGQTVTLRCDPISGHDNLYWYRRVMGKEIKFLLHFVKESKQDESGMPNNRFLAERTGGTYSTLKVQPAELEDSGVYFCASSYTKNSGRAEETQYFGPGTRLLVL.

The CDR3 reads CASSPTLPPGISSYEQYF. CDR3 in DNA: TGTGCCAGCAGTCCCACTCTGCCTCCAGGGATTAGCTCCTACGAGCAGTACTTC. The chain joins TRBV28 to TRBJ2-7, with D tentatively TRBD1 (5 bases). The CDR3 length is 18 residues. V lost 5 bases and J lost 0, with 23 bases in between. CDR1 and CDR2 from the germline V gene are MDHEN and SYDVKM.